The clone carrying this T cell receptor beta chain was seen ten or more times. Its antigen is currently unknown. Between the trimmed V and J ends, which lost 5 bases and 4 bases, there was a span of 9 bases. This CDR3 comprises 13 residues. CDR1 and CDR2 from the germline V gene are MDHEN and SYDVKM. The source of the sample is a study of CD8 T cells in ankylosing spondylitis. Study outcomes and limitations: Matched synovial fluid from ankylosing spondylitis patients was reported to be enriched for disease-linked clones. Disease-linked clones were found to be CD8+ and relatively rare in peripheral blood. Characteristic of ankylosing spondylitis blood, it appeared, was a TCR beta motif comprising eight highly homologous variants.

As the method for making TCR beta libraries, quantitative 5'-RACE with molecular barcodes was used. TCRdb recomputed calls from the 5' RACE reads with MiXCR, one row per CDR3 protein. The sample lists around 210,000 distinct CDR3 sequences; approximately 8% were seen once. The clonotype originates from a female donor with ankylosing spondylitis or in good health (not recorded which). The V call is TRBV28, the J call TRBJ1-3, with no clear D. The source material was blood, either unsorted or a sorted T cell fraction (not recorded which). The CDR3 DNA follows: TGTGCCAGCAGTCCCTCCGTGGGAAACACCATATATTTT. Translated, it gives CASSPSVGNTIYF.